This T cell receptor (beta chain) was found in a study of T cell changes during pregnancy in multiple sclerosis. Profiling relied on immunoSEQ multiplex PCR, and the TCRdb table lists in-frame clones only, not all of them. The profile covers approximately 84,000 clones, with around 94% appearing a single time and more than 0.95% taken by the ten largest. Germline-derived CDR1 and CDR2 are LNHDA and SQIVND (reference sequence). CDR3 length equals 14 residues. The J segment lost 5 bases and the V segment lost 9 bases, leaving 10 bases of the junction unmatched. The input for sequencing was peripheral blood, taken in the second trimester of pregnancy. The receptor's source is a female donor in good health, enrolled as a control in a pregnancy study. J is TRBJ2-1 and V is TRBV19, with 7 bases fitting TRBD1. The CDR3 region has the DNA TGTGCCAGCTCAACAGGGGTGAGGAACAATGAGCAGTTCTTC. It yields the protein CASSTGVRNNEQFF.